Listed below are T cell receptor beta chains from one sample, sequenced in a study of blood T cell repertoires in COVID-19. The data were produced by immunoSEQ multiplex PCR, yet TCRdb's version contains in-frame clones alone and is incomplete. The sample contains roughly 200,000 clones, 81% of which appear only once. The sample consisted of peripheral blood. Source of these receptors: a woman between 40 and 55 years old with COVID-19, enrolled during active disease. The CDR3 runs from the conserved cysteine through the conserved F or W. A D gene is named only where the DNA matches it firmly. Clone size is shown for a subset of rows, as once, few, many or a class of expanded clone.

TGTGCCAGCAGCTTAGTTATGGGGGCAGGGTCTGAGCAGTTCTTC CASSLVMGAGSEQFF 15 NA NA TRBJ2-1 TRBV7-9
TGTGCCACCAGCAGTCAAAACAGGGGATGGAACTATGGCTACACCTTC CATSSQNRGWNYGYTF 16 TRBD1 NA TRBJ1-2 TRBV15
TGTGCCAGTAGTCCATCGTCCGGACATTTTGAAGCTTTCTTT CASSPSSGHFEAFF 14 NA NA TRBJ1-1 TRBV19
TGTGCCAGCAGCTCGCCCCGGGGAGGCGCGAACAATGAGCAGTTCTTC CASSSPRGGANNEQFF 16 NA NA TRBJ2-1 TRBV7-2
TGCGCCAGCAGCTTATCAAGCGGGGTCGTGGGCGAGCAGTACTTC CASSLSSGVVGEQYF 15 TRBD2 NA TRBJ2-7 TRBV5-1
TGTGCCAGCAGCCAAGACCCCCCCGTGCGGGAGTATATCTATGAGCAGTTCTTC CASSQDPPVREYIYEQFF 18 TRBD2 NA TRBJ2-1 TRBV3-1/TRBV3-2
TGTGCCAGCAGTCGACTAGCGGGAGGCACGTATTTT CASSRLAGGTYF 12 TRBD2 NA TRBJ2-3 TRBV6-2/TRBV6-3
TGTGCCAGCAGTTCCGACAGAGTATATGGCTACACCTTC CASSSDRVYGYTF 13 NA NA TRBJ1-2 TRBV27
TGTGCCAGCAGCTTAGCGGGCTTGCTACTAGCGGGGGGGTTGCAGTTCTTC CASSLAGLLLAGGLQFF 17 TRBD2 NA TRBJ2-1 TRBV7-9
TGTGCCAGCAGCCCCGGGACAGGATTAGGAAACACCATATATTTT CASSPGTGLGNTIYF 15 TRBD1 NA TRBJ1-3 TRBV2
TGTGCCAGCTCACGGACTAGCGGGGCCCAAGAGACCCAGTACTTC CASSRTSGAQETQYF 15 TRBD2 NA TRBJ2-5 TRBV18
TGTGCCAGCAGCTTAGAGTCAGGGATATTCACCGGGGAGCTGTTTTTT CASSLESGIFTGELFF 16 NA NA TRBJ2-2 TRBV7-9
TGTGCCAGCAGTGACCGACAGGTGTCCTACAATGAGCAGTTCTTC CASSDRQVSYNEQFF 15 NA NA TRBJ2-1 TRBV6-1
TGTGCCAGCTCACCAAGCTACAGGGGTCGGAGCACCGGGGAGCTGTTTTTT CASSPSYRGRSTGELFF 17 TRBD1 NA TRBJ2-2 TRBV18
TGCAGCGCGTTGTCCTTGGGGGGGAGGGTTTCCGGGGAGCTGTTTTTT CSALSLGGRVSGELFF 16 TRBD2 NA TRBJ2-2 TRBV29-1
TGCAGCGTCCTAGAGGGGAGGGGAAGGGAAAAACTGTTTTTT CSVLEGRGREKLFF 14 NA NA TRBJ1-4 TRBV29-1
TGTGCCAGCAGGAGGGACTTTAATACGCAGTATTTT CASRRDFNTQYF 12 NA NA TRBJ2-3 TRBV6-5
TGTGCCATCAGTGACACCACAGCAAAGCCCCAGCATTTT CAISDTTAKPQHF 13 NA NA TRBJ1-5 TRBV10-3
TGTGCCAGCAGCGCCGGCTCAGGCGCAAGGAACATTCAGTACTTC CASSAGSGARNIQYF 15 NA once TRBJ2-4 TRBV7-6
TGTGCCGCCGGGGCCATAGGACAGCAAGAGACCCAGTACTTC CAAGAIGQQETQYF 14 NA NA TRBJ2-5 TRBV30
TGTGCCAGCAGTGGGGGACTAGCGGGATCCGGGGAGCTGTTTTTT CASSGGLAGSGELFF 15 TRBD2 NA TRBJ2-2 TRBV25-1
TGTGCCAGCAGTGACAGGACAGATACGCAGTATTTT CASSDRTDTQYF 12 NA NA TRBJ2-3 TRBV9
TGTGCCAGCAGTTTAGGGCTCAGCAATCAGCCCCAGCATTTT CASSLGLSNQPQHF 14 NA NA TRBJ1-5 TRBV28
TGTGCCAGCTCACCTAACAGTCCTCGCGGGAGGGTTCCTGAGCAGTTCTTC CASSPNSPRGRVPEQFF 17 TRBD2 NA TRBJ2-1 TRBV18
TGTGCCAGCAGCCAGTCAGTGAAAAATCAGCCCCAGCATTTT CASSQSVKNQPQHF 14 NA NA TRBJ1-5 TRBV3-1/TRBV3-2
TGTGCCAGTAGTATGGCAGGGTTCAATCAGCCCCAGCATTTT CASSMAGFNQPQHF 14 NA NA TRBJ1-5 TRBV19
TGTGCCAGTAGTCTGGGGACCGGGACTAGCGGGGGAGATGAGCAGTTCTTC CASSLGTGTSGGDEQFF 17 TRBD2 NA TRBJ2-1 TRBV19
TGCGCCAGCAGCCCCCGACAGGGGGGCACTGAAGCTTTCTTT CASSPRQGGTEAFF 14 TRBD1 few TRBJ1-1 TRBV5-1
TGTGCCAGCAGTTACAAATACGAGCAGTACTTC CASSYKYEQYF 11 NA NA TRBJ2-7 TRBV28
TGTGCCAGCAGCTTTGGACTAGCGGGAGTTGGGCAAGAGACCCAGTACTTC CASSFGLAGVGQETQYF 17 TRBD2 NA TRBJ2-5 TRBV7-9
TGTGCCAGTAACATCCAGGGGGCGTACTATGGCTACACCTTC CASNIQGAYYGYTF 14 TRBD1 NA TRBJ1-2 TRBV19
TGCGCCAGCAGCCAAGATGCGCGGGGCGAGTATCGGGCTTTCTTT CASSQDARGEYRAFF 15 NA NA TRBJ1-1 TRBV4-1
TGTGCCATCAGTGATAGTGTCACCTACGAGCAGTACTTC CAISDSVTYEQYF 13 NA once TRBJ2-7 TRBV10-3
TGTGCCAGCAGCTTCGACAGGAGCTATGGCTACACCTTC CASSFDRSYGYTF 13 NA NA TRBJ1-2 TRBV5-4
TGTGCCAGCTCACCGGTGGCTAGCGGGGGCCTGTGGGCCGGGGAGCTGTTTTTT CASSPVASGGLWAGELFF 18 TRBD2 NA TRBJ2-2 TRBV18
TGTGCCAGCAGCCCGCGCGGTAGCTCTGGGGCCAACGTCCTGACTTTC CASSPRGSSGANVLTF 16 NA NA TRBJ2-6 TRBV3-1/TRBV3-2
TGTGCCAGCAGCCTGGGGACAGCCGATGGTAATACGCAGTATTTT CASSLGTADGNTQYF 15 TRBD1 NA TRBJ2-3 TRBV5-8
TGTGCCAGCAGCCAAGATTGGGACAGGGGGCGATCACCCCTCCACTTT CASSQDWDRGRSPLHF 16 TRBD1 NA TRBJ1-6 TRBV3-1/TRBV3-2
TGTGCCAGCAGCATATTGGTAGGAGGCAATTCACCCCTCCACTTT CASSILVGGNSPLHF 15 NA NA TRBJ1-6 TRBV7-9
TGTGCCAGCAGCTCCAGATTCACAGGTTCCACAGATACGCAGTATTTT CASSSRFTGSTDTQYF 16 NA once TRBJ2-3 TRBV7-2
TGTGCCAGTAGTATAGAAGGACACGTTGAAGCTTTCTTT CASSIEGHVEAFF 13 NA NA TRBJ1-1 TRBV19
TGTGCCAGCAGCCCGGACAGGGGGACTAGCAATCAGCCCCAGCATTTT CASSPDRGTSNQPQHF 16 TRBD1 NA TRBJ1-5 TRBV7-8
TGTGCCAGCAGCCAGGGACTAGCGGGAATTACAGATACGCAGTATTTT CASSQGLAGITDTQYF 16 TRBD2 few TRBJ2-3 TRBV2
TGTGCCAGCAAGGACCGGGACTCTGGGGCCAACGTCCTGACTTTC CASKDRDSGANVLTF 15 NA once TRBJ2-6 TRBV2
TGTGCCAGCAGCAAACTAGCGGGAGATGGATACGAGCAGTACTTC CASSKLAGDGYEQYF 15 TRBD2 NA TRBJ2-7 TRBV5-4
TGCAGCGTTGCGTCTTATCGGGGTGTTATTGAAGCTTTCTTT CSVASYRGVIEAFF 14 NA NA TRBJ1-1 TRBV29-1
TGTGCCAGCTCACAAAATCAGGGAACTGGAAACACCATATATTTT CASSQNQGTGNTIYF 15 NA NA TRBJ1-3 TRBV18
TGCGCCAGCAGCCCCCCCGGTCTGCCAGAGACCCAGTACTTC CASSPPGLPETQYF 14 NA NA TRBJ2-5 TRBV4-1
TGTGCCAGCAGCTTGCTACAAGGGGGCCACACTGAAGCTTTCTTT CASSLLQGGHTEAFF 15 TRBD1 NA TRBJ1-1 TRBV7-9
TGTGCCATCAGCCAACCGACTAGCGGGGTCTCTTCCGCCAAAAACATTCAGTACTTC CAISQPTSGVSSAKNIQYF 19 TRBD2 NA TRBJ2-4 TRBV10-3
TGTGCCAGCAGCTTTACGACAGGGGCTGGAAACACCATATATTTT CASSFTTGAGNTIYF 15 TRBD1 NA TRBJ1-3 TRBV9
TGCGCCAGCAGCCAAGTACAGGGGTTGAGTTCACCCCTCCACTTT CASSQVQGLSSPLHF 15 TRBD1 NA TRBJ1-6 TRBV4-1
TGTGCCAGCAGCCAAGTCGGGGATGGCTACACCTTC CASSQVGDGYTF 12 NA NA TRBJ1-2 TRBV4-2